The 13 T cell receptor beta chains listed next were all sequenced from one sample in a study of shared clonotypes between healthy human individuals. Measured with immunoSEQ multiplex PCR; TCRdb has only the in-frame clones, and not every one. Of approximately 2.1 million clones listed, 80% to 95% were seen once; the top ten hold about 0.41%. The sequencing input was naive CD4+ T cells from PBMCs. The subset here: CD45RA+ positively selected. Receptors were obtained from a man aged 18 to 29 in good health. Some clones in this sample may be carry-over from other donors' samples.

The CDR3 is CASSLQSQGGPGELFF. The CDR3 DNA sequence: TGCGCCAGCAGCTTACAATCACAAGGGGGCCCCGGGGAGCTGTTTTTT. The chain employs TRBV5-1 and TRBJ2-2; 7 bases agree with TRBD1. The V gene end was trimmed by 2 bases and the J gene end by 6 bases; junction bases not matched to a gene: 10. The CDR3 is made up of 16 amino acids. Germline CDR1 is SGHRS and CDR2 is YFSETQ. Variable domain in full (rest from reference TRBV5-1 and TRBJ2-2): KAGVTQTPRYLIKTRGQQVTLSCSPISGHRSVSWYQQTPGQGLQFLFEYFSETQRNKGNFPGRFSGRQFSNSRSEMNVSTLELGDSALYLCASSLQSQGGPGELFFGEGSRLTVL.

This clone was counted a few times. The chain recombines TRBV9 with TRBJ1-1, with D unresolved. Trimming removed 0 bases from V and 6 bases from J, with 9 bases in between. CDR1 is SGDLS and CDR2 is YYNGEE in the germline V gene. The CDR3 spans 13 residues. CDR3 sequence (DNA): TGTGCCAGCAGCGTAGACGAGGGTGCTGAAGCTTTCTTT. Protein sequence: CASSVDEGAEAFF.

The chain employs TRBV5-1 and TRBJ2-1, with D unclear. V was clipped by 3 bases and J by 8 bases, with 18 bases between them. There are 15 residues in the CDR3. The germline V gene has CDR1 SGHRS and CDR2 YFSETQ. CDR3 nucleotides: TGCGCCAGCAGCTCCGCTTCCCGGATTACGGATGAGCAGTTCTTC. The encoded protein is CASSSASRITDEQFF.

The rearrangement links TRBV6-1 to TRBJ2-3; no firm D call. The CDR3 sequence is 14 residues long. V gave up 5 bases and J gave up 6 bases, with 15 bases separating them. From germline, CDR1 is MNHNS and CDR2 SASEGT. This CDR3 is CASSTRVQGDTQYF. In DNA form, the CDR3 reads TGTGCCAGCAGTACCCGGGTCCAAGGTGATACGCAGTATTTT.

This clone was recorded once. The J gene is TRBJ2-1, the V gene TRBV19; the D is unclear. This CDR3 has 15 residues. With 3 bases removed from V and 7 bases from J, the gap between germline ends came to 16 bases. CDR1 is LNHDA, CDR2 SQIVND, per germline (reference sequence). The CDR3 region has the DNA TGTGCCAGTAGTATTAGGGCGGCCGGTGGGAATGAGCAGTTCTTC. It specifies CASSIRAAGGNEQFF. The full variable domain, in which reference TRBV19 and TRBJ2-1 provide the parts outside the CDR3, is DGGITQSPKYLFRKEGQNVTLSCEQNLNHDAMYWYRQDPGQGLRLIYYSQIVNDFQKGDIAEGYSVSREKKESFPLTVTSAQKNPTAFYLCASSIRAAGGNEQFFGPGTRLTVL.

This sequence joins TRBV2 and TRBJ1-1, with 7 bases that match TRBD1. V gave up 1 base and J gave up 7 bases; unmatched junction bases: 6. The CDR3 totals 14 residues. Germline-derived CDR1 and CDR2 are SNHLY and FYNNEI. This CDR3 is CASSEGNRDSEAFF. For the CDR3, the DNA is TGTGCCAGCAGTGAAGGCAACCGGGACAGTGAAGCTTTCTTT.

In DNA form, the CDR3 reads TGTGCCAGCAGCTCTCCGGGACATTCATACAATGAGCAGTTCTTC. This codes for CASSSPGHSYNEQFF. The chain joins TRBV5-6 to TRBJ2-1; possibly TRBD1 for D (6 bases). CDR3 size: 15 residues. The germline CDR1 and CDR2 sequences are SGHDT and YYEEEE. The V end was cut by 3 bases, the J end by 4 bases, with 14 bases between.

This sequence joins TRBV2 and TRBJ2-7, with 11 bases fitting TRBD2. V shed 8 bases and J 1 base; nucleotides not matched to a gene: 16. Germline lookup yields CDR1 SNHLY and CDR2 FYNNEI. The CDR3 contains 18 residues. The DNA for the CDR3 is TGTGCCAGCGTCCCTAGGACTAGCGGGCAACCTGTTTCCTACGAGCAGTACTTC. Translation: CASVPRTSGQPVSYEQYF.

The chain carries TRBV29-1 and TRBJ2-7, with TRBD1 matching over 7 bases. This CDR3 has 14 residues. The germline V gene encodes CDR1 SQVTM and CDR2 ANQGSEA. J was trimmed by 0 bases and V by 7 bases; bases with no gene match: 9. The CDR3 sequence: CSARTGQHSYEQYF. The DNA of the CDR3 is TGCAGCGCCCGGACAGGCCAACACTCCTACGAGCAGTACTTC.

The V call is TRBV11-2, the J call TRBJ2-5; D assignment may be TRBD1 or TRBD2 (6 bases each). The end of the DNA aligns better with TRBJ2-7, so the J call may be wrong. CDR3 length: 15 residues. CDR1 is SGHAT, CDR2 FQNNGV, per germline. The CDR3 sequence is CASSPRGQGRGEQYF. CDR3 in DNA: TGTGCCAGCAGCCCACGGGGGCAGGGTCGCGGCGAGCAGTACTTC.

The chain combines TRBV6-5 with TRBJ2-5; 10 bases line up with TRBD2. V was pared by 5 bases and J by 6 bases, with 9 bases of the junction left unmatched. The CDR3 is made up of 15 amino acids. Germline CDR1 MNHEY, CDR2 SVGAGI. The CDR3 DNA reads TGTGCCAGCAGTCGCGAAGCGGGAGGGGTGAAGACCCAGTACTTC. This sequence encodes CASSREAGGVKTQYF.

The V and J genes are TRBV28 and TRBJ2-2; weak D call: TRBD1 (7 bases). The germline V gene has CDR1 MDHEN and CDR2 SYDVKM. The CDR3 has 15 residues. Trimming cost V 7 bases and J 5 bases, with 17 bases left between them. The CDR3 DNA sequence: TGTGCCAGCACCCCGAGGAGGGACAGAACCGGGGAGCTGTTTTTT. Translated: CASTPRRDRTGELFF.

The chain is built from TRBV5-1 and TRBJ2-1, with 9 bases identical to TRBD2. Germline CDR1 reads SGHRS; CDR2 reads YFSETQ. The V segment lost 4 bases and the J segment 3 bases; nucleotides outside the gene matches: 8. The CDR3 runs 16 residues. The CDR3 loop is CASSPDPSGNYNEQFF. The CDR3, as DNA: TGCGCCAGCAGCCCCGACCCTAGCGGGAACTACAATGAGCAGTTCTTC.